This T cell receptor beta chain derives from a study of OX40 agonist ivuxolimab in advanced cancers. About the research overall: Administration of intravenous ivuxolimab to patients occurred every 2 weeks at 0.01 to 10 mg/kg. Study observations and caveats: Averaging showed that CD8+ T cells had more expanded clones than CD4+ did. Also showing low normalized T-cell clonal expansion were some of the nonresponders.

Some clones are missing from TCRdb's copy, which holds only in-frame ones; the method was immunoSEQ multiplex PCR. The repertoire holds 65,000 to 100,000 clones, with 88% as singletons. Germline V gene sequence: CDR1 SGHVS, CDR2 FQNEAQ. The CDR3 has 13 residues. Trimming stripped 4 bases from V and 6 bases from J, with 9 bases between. On this clone: Its antigen is not known.

Sequencing used CD4+ or CD8+ T cells sorted from blood, obtained in a trial of the OX40 agonist ivuxolimab. The TCR was taken from an adult with an advanced solid tumor such as melanoma, head and neck, liver or kidney cancer. The rearrangement uses TRBV7-8 and TRBJ2-2; D uncertain. CDR3 in DNA: TGTGCCAGCAGCTACGACTGGGCCGGGGAGCTGTTTTTT. It encodes CASSYDWAGELFF.